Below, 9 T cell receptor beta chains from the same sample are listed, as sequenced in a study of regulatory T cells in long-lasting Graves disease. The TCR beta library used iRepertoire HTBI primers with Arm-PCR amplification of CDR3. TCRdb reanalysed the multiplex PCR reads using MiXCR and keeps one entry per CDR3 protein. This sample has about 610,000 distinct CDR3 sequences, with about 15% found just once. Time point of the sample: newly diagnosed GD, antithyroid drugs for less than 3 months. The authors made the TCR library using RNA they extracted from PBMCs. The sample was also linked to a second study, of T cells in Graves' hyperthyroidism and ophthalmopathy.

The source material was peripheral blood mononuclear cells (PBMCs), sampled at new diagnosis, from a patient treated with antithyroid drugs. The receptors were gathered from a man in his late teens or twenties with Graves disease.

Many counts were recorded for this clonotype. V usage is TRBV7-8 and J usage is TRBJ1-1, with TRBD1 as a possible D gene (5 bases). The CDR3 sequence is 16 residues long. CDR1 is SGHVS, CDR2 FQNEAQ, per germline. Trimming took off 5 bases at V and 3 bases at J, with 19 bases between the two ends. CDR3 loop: CASSPIGAVADTEAFF. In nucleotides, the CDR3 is TGTGCCAGCAGCCCAATTGGGGCCGTCGCGGACACTGAAGCTTTCTTT.

This CDR3 reads CASSFLGGFDSPLHF. The CDR3 nucleotides read TGCGCCAGCAGCTTCCTGGGGGGTTTTGATTCACCCCTCCACTTT. The chain uses TRBV5-1 and TRBJ1-6, with D perhaps matching TRBD1 (5 bases). In germline, CDR1 is SGHRS, CDR2 YFSETQ. The CDR3 loop spans 15 amino acids. V gave up 2 bases and J gave up 8 bases, with 14 bases separating them.

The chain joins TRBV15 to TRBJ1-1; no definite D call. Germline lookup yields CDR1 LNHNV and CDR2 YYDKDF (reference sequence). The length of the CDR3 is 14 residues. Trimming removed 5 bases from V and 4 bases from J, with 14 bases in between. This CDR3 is CATSPQGGPTEAFF. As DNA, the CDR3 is TGTGCCACCAGCCCTCAAGGTGGGCCCACTGAAGCTTTCTTT.

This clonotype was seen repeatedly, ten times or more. The CDR3 DNA reads TGTGCCAGCAGCTCGCCGGGACTAGCGGGCACCGGGGAGCTGTTTTTT. This codes for CASSSPGLAGTGELFF. The chain carries TRBV7-9 and TRBJ2-2, with 12 bases lining up with TRBD2. The J segment lost 4 bases and the V segment lost 4 bases, leaving 4 bases of the junction unmatched. Per germline, CDR1 SEHNR and CDR2 FQNEAQ (reference sequence). This CDR3 is 16 amino acids long.

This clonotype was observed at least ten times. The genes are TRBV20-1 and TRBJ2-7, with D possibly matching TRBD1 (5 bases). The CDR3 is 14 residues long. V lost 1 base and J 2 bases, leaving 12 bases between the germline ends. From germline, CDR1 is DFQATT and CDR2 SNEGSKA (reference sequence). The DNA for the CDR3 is TGCAGTGCTAGAGTGGGGCTAGATACCTACGAGCAGTACTTC. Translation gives CSARVGLDTYEQYF.

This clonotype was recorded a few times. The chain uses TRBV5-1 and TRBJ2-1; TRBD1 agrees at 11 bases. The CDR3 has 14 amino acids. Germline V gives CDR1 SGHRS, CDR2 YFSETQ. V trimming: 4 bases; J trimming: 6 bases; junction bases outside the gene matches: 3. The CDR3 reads CASSPGQGVNEQFF. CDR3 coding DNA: TGCGCCAGCAGCCCGGGACAGGGGGTCAATGAGCAGTTCTTC.

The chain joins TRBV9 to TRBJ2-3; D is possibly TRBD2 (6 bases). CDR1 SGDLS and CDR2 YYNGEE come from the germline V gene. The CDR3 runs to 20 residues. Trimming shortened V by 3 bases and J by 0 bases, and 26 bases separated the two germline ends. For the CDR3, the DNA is TGTGCCAGCAGCGCGACAACTTATACGGGACTTCGAACTAGCACAGATACGCAGTATTTT. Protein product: CASSATTYTGLRTSTDTQYF. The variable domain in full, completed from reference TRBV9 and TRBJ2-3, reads DSGVTQTPKHLITATGQRVTLRCSPRSGDLSVYWYQQSLDQGLQFLIQYYNGEERAKGNILERFSAQQFPDLHSELNLSSLELGDSALYFCASSATTYTGLRTSTDTQYFGPGTRLTVL.

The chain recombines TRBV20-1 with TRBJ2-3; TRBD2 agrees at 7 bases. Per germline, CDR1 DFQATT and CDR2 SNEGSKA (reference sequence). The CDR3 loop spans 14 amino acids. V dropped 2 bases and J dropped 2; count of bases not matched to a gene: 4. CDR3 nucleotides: TGCAGTGCTAGACCGGGACTATCCACAGATACGCAGTATTTT. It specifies CSARPGLSTDTQYF.

The CDR3 DNA sequence: TGTGCCAGTAGTAAGAGCGGGACTAGCTCCTACAATGAGCAGTTCTTC. Its translation: CASSKSGTSSYNEQFF. The gene calls are TRBV19 and TRBJ2-1; the match to TRBD2 covers 8 bases. CDR1 LNHDA and CDR2 SQIVND come from the germline V gene (reference sequence). J lost 0 bases, V lost 4 bases, and 5 bases had no gene match. The CDR3 length is 16 residues.